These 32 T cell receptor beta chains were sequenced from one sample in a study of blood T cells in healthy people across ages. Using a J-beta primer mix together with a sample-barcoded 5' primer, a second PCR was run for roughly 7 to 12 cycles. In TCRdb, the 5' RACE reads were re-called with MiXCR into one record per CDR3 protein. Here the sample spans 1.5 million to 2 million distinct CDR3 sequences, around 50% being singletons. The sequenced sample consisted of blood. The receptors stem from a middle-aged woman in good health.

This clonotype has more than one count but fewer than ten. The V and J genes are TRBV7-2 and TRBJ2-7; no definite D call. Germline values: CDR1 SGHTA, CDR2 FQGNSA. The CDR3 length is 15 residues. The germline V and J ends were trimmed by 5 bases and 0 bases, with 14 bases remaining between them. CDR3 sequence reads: CASSPRQVPSYEQYF. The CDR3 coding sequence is TGTGCCAGCAGCCCCCGGCAGGTACCCTCCTACGAGCAGTACTTC. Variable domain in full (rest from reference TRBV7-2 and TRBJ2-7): GAGVSQSPSNKVTEKGKDVELRCDPISGHTALYWYRQSLGQGLEFLIYFQGNSAPDKSGLPSDRFSAERTGGSVSTLTIQRTQQEDSAVYLCASSPRQVPSYEQYFGPGTRLTVT.

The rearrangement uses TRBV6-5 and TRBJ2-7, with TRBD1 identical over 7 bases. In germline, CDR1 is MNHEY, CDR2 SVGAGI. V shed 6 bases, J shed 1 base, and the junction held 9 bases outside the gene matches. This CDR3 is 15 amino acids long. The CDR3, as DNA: TGTGCCAGCAGGCCGACAGGGTTTGTTTCCTACGAGCAGTACTTC. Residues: CASRPTGFVSYEQYF.

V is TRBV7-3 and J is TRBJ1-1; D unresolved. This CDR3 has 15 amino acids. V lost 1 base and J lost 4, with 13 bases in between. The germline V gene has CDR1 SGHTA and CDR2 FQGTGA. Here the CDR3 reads CASSLMWADRTEAFF. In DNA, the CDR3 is TGTGCCAGCAGCTTAATGTGGGCTGATCGCACTGAAGCTTTCTTT. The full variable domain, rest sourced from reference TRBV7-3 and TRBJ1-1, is GAGVSQTPSNKVTEKGKYVELRCDPISGHTALYWYRQSLGQGPEFLIYFQGTGAADDSGLPNDRFFAVRPEGSVSTLKIQRTERGDSAVYLCASSLMWADRTEAFFGQGTRLTVV.

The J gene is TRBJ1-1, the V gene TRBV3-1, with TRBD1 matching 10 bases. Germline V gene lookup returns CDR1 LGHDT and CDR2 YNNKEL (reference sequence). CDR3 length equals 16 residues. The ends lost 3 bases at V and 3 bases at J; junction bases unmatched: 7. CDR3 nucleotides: TGTGCCAGCAGCCAGCAGTCGGGACAGGGGTACACTGAAGCTTTCTTT. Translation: CASSQQSGQGYTEAFF.

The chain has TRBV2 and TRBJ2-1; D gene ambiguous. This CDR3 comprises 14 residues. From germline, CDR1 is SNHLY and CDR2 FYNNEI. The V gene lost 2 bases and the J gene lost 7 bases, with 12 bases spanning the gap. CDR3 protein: CASSESPPENEQFF. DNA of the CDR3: TGTGCCAGCAGTGAATCCCCCCCAGAAAATGAGCAGTTCTTC.

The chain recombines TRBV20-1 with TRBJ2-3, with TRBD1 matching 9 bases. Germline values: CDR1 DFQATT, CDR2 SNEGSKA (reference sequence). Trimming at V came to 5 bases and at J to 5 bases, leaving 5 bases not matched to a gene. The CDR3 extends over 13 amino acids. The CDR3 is CSAPTGGLDTQYF. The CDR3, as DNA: TGCAGTGCTCCCACAGGGGGCTTAGATACGCAGTATTTT.

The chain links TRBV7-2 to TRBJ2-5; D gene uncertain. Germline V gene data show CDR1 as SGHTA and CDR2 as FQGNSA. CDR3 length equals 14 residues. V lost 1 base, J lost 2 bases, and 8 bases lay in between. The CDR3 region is CASSLGAQQETQYF. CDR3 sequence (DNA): TGTGCCAGCAGCTTAGGAGCCCAACAAGAGACCCAGTACTTC. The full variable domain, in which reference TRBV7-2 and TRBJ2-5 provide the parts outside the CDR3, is GAGVSQSPSNKVTEKGKDVELRCDPISGHTALYWYRQSLGQGLEFLIYFQGNSAPDKSGLPSDRFSAERTGGSVSTLTIQRTQQEDSAVYLCASSLGAQQETQYFGPGTRLLVL.

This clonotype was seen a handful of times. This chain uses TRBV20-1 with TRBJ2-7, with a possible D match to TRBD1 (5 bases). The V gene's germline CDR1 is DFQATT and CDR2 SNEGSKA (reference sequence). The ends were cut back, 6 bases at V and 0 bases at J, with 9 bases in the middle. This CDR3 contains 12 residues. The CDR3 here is CSAQTASYEQYF. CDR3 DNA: TGCAGTGCGCAGACAGCCTCCTACGAGCAGTACTTC.

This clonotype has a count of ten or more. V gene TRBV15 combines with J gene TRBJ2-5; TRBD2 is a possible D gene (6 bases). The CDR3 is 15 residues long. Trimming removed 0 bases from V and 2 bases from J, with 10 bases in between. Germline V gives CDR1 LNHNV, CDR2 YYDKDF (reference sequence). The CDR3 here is CATSRDRGRQETQYF. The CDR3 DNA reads TGTGCCACCAGCAGAGATCGGGGGAGGCAAGAGACCCAGTACTTC.

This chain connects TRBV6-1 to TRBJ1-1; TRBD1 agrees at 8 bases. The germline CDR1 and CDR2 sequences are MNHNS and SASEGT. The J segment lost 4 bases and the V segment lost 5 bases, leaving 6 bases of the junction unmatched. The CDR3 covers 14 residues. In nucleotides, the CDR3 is TGTGCCAGCAGTCGACAGGGGACCGGCACTGAAGCTTTCTTT. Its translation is CASSRQGTGTEAFF.

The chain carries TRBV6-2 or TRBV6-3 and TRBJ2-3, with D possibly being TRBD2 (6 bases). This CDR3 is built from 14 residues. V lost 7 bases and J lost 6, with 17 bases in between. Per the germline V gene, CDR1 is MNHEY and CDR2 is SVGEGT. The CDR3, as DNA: TGTGCCAGCACCCGGGACTCCGCCGGGGATACGCAGTATTTT. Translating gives CASTRDSAGDTQYF.

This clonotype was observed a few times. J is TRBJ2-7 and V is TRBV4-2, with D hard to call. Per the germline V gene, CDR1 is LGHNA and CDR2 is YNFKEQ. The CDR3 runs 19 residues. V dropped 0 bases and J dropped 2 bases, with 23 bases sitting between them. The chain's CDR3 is CASSQDPPNRRRQTYEQYF. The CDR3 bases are TGTGCCAGCAGCCAAGATCCCCCCAACCGGCGGAGACAAACCTACGAGCAGTACTTC.

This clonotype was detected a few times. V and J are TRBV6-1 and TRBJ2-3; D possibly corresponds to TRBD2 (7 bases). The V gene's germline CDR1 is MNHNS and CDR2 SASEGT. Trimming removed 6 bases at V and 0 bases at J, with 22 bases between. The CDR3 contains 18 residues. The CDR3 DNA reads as TGTGCCAGCAGACCGGGGGGCGATGGGGACTGGAGCACAGATACGCAGTATTTT. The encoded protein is CASRPGGDGDWSTDTQYF.

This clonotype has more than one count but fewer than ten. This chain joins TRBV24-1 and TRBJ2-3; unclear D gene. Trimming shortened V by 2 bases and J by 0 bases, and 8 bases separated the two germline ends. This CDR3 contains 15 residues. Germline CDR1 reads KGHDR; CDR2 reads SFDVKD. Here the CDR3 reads CATSDWSGSTDTQYF. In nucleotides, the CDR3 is TGTGCCACCAGTGATTGGTCCGGGAGCACAGATACGCAGTATTTT.

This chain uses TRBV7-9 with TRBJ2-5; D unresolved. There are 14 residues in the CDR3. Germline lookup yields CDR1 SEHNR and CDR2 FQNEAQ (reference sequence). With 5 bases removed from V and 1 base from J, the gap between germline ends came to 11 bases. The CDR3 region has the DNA TGTGCCAGCAGCGCCGCTAGGCTCCAAGAGACCCAGTACTTC. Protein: CASSAARLQETQYF.

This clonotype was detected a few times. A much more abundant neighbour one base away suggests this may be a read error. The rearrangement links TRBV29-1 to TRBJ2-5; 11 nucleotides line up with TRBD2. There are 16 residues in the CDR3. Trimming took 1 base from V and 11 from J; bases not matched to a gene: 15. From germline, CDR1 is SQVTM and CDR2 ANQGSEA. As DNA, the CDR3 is TGCAGCGTTGAAGGATTCCTAGCGGGGGGCAGAAATGAGCAGTACTTC. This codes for CSVEGFLAGGRNEQYF.

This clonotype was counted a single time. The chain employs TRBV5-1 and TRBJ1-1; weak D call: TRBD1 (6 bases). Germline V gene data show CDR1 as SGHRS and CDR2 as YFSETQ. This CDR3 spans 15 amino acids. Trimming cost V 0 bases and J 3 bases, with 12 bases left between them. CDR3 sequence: CASSLVSGEYTEAFF. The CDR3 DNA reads TGCGCCAGCAGCTTGGTGTCAGGGGAATACACTGAAGCTTTCTTT.

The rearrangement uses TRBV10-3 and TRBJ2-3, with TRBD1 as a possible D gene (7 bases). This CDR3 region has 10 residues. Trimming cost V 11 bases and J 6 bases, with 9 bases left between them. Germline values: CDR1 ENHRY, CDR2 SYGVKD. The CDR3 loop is CASGGDTQYF. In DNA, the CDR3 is TGTGCCTCAGGGGGGGATACGCAGTATTTT.

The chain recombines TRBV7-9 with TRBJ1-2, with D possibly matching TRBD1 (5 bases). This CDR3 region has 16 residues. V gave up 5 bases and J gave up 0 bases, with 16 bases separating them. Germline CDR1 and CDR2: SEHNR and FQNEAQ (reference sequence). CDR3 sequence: CASSPGESRSNYGYTF. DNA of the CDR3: TGTGCCAGCAGCCCGGGGGAGAGCCGCTCTAACTATGGCTACACCTTC.

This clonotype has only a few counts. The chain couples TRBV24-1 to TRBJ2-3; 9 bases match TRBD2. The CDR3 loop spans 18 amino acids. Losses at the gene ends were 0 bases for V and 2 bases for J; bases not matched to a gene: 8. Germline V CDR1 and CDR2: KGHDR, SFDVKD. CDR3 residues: CATSDLEAASGATDTQYF. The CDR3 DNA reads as TGTGCCACCAGTGATTTGGAGGCGGCTAGCGGGGCCACAGATACGCAGTATTTT.

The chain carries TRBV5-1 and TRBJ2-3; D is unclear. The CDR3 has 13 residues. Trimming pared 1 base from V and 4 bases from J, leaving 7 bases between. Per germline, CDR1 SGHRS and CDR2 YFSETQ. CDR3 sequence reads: CASSLMVSDTQYF. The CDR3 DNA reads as TGCGCCAGCAGCTTGATGGTCTCAGATACGCAGTATTTT.

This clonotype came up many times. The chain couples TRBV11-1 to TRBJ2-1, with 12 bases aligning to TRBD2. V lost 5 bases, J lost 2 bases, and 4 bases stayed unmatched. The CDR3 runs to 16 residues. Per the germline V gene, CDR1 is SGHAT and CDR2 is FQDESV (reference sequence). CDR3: CASSQPSGGAYNEQFF. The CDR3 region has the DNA TGTGCCAGCAGCCAGCCTAGCGGGGGGGCCTACAATGAGCAGTTCTTC.

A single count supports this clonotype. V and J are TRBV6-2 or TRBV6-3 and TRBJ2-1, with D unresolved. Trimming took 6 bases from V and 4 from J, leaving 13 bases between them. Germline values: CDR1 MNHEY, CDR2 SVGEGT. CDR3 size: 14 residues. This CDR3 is CASRTIRLYNEQFF. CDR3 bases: TGTGCCAGCAGAACCATCCGTCTGTACAATGAGCAGTTCTTC.

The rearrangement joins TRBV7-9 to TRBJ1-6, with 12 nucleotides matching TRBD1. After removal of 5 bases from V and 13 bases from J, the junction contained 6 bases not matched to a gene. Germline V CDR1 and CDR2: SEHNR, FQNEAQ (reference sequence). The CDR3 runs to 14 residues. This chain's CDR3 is CASSPGTGGAPLHF. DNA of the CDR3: TGTGCCAGCAGCCCAGGGACAGGGGGCGCCCCCCTCCACTTT.

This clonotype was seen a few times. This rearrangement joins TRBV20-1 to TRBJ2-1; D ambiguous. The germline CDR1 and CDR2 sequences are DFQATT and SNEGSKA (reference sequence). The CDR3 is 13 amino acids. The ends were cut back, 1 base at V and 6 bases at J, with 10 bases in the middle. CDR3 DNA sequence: TGCAGTGCTAGAGTAGTGGGATCCAATGAGCAGTTCTTC. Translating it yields CSARVVGSNEQFF.

CDR3 protein: CASSKSGGDTDTQYF. The CDR3 bases are TGTGCCAGCAGCAAAAGCGGGGGGGACACAGATACGCAGTATTTT. V and J are TRBV7-9 and TRBJ2-3; 10 nucleotides agree with TRBD2. CDR1 is SEHNR, CDR2 FQNEAQ, per germline (reference sequence). The CDR3 consists of 15 residues. The J segment lost 2 bases and the V segment lost 5 bases, leaving 4 bases of the junction unmatched.

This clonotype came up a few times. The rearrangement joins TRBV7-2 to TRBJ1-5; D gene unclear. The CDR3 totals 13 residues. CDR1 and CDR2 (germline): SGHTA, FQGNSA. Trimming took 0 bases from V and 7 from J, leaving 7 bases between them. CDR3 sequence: CASSLAPVQPQHF. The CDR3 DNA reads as TGTGCCAGCAGCTTAGCTCCCGTCCAGCCCCAGCATTTT.

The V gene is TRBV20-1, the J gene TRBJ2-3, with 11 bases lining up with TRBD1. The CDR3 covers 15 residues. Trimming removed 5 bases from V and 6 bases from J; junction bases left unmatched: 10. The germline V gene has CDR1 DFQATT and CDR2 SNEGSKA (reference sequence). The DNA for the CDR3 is TGCAGTGCTGTTGCGGACAGGGGGCTATTGGATACGCAGTATTTT. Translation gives CSAVADRGLLDTQYF.

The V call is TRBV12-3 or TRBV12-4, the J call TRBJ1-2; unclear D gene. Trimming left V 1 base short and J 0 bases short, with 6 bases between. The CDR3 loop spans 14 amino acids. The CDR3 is CASSLGYANYGYTF. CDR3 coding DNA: TGTGCCAGCAGTTTAGGGTATGCTAACTATGGCTACACCTTC.

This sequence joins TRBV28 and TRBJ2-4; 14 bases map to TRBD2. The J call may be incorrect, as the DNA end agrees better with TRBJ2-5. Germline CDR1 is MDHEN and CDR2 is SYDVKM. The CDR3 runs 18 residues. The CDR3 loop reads CASSPRLAGGPREETQYF. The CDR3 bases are TGTGCCAGCAGTCCTAGACTAGCGGGGGGGCCGAGGGAAGAGACCCAGTACTTC.

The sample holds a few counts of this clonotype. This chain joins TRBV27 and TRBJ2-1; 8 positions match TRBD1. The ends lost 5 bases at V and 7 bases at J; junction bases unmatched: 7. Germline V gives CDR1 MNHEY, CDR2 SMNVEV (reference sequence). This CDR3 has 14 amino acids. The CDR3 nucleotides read TGTGCCAGCAGTCCCGACAGGGGTTGGAATGAGCAGTTCTTC. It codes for CASSPDRGWNEQFF.

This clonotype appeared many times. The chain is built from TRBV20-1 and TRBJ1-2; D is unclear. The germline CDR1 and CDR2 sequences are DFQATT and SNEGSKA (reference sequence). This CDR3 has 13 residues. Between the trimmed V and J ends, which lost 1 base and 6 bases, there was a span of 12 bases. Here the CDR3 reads CSARAGSIDGYTF. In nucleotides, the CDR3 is TGCAGTGCTAGAGCGGGCAGTATAGATGGCTACACCTTC.